This T cell receptor beta chain was identified during a study of T cell responses to AZD1222 COVID-19 vaccine. Whole-study findings and limits: Repertoire sampling occurred only after the peak T cell response. Possibly, clonal diversity was underestimated; donors were largely white British and included more females. Following two doses of AZD1222, Spike-specific TCR breadth and depth rose.

Some clones are missing from TCRdb's copy, which holds only in-frame ones; the method was immunoSEQ multiplex PCR. Among 100,000 to 150,000 clones listed, more than 75% were seen once. Per germline, CDR1 MNHEY and CDR2 SVGAGI. Trimming removed 7 bases at V and 2 bases at J, with 17 bases between. The CDR3 loop spans 15 amino acids. This clone was detected once. Its target is not known. The genes are TRBV6-5 and TRBJ1-2, with TRBD1 as a possible D gene (6 bases). This clonotype was obtained from an adult in good health. This specimen consisted of peripheral blood, obtained on day 0 of AZD1222 vaccination. The CDR3 nucleotides are TGTGCCAGCATCCTCCTTCCCGGACAGAACTATGGCTACACCTTC. This translates into CASILLPGQNYGYTF.